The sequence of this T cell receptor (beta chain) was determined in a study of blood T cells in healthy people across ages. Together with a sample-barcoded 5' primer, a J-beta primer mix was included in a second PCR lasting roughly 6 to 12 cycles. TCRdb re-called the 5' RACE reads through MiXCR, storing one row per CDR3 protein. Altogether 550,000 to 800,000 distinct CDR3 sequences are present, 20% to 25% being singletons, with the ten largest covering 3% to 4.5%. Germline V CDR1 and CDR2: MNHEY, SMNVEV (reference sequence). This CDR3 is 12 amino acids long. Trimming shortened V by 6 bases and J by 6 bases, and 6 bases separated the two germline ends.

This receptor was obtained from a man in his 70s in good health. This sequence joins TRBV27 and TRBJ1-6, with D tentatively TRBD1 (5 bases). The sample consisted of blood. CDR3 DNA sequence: TGTGCCAGCAGGGACACTAATTCACCCCTCCACTTT. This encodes CASRDTNSPLHF.